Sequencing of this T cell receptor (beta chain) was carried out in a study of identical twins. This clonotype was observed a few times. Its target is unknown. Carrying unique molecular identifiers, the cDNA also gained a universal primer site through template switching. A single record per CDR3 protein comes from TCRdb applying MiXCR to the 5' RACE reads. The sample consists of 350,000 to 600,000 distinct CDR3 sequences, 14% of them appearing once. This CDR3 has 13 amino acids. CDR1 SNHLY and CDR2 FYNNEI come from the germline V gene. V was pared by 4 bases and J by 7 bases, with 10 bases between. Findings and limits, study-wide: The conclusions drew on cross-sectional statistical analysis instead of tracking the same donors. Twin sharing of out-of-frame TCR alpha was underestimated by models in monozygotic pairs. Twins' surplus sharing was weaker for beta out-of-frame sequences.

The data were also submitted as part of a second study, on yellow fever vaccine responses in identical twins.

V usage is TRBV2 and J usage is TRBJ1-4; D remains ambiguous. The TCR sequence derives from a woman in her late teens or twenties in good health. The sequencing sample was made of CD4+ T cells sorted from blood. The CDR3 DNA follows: TGTGCCAGCAGTGGGGAAGGAGGTGAAAAACTGTTTTTT. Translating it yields CASSGEGGEKLFF.